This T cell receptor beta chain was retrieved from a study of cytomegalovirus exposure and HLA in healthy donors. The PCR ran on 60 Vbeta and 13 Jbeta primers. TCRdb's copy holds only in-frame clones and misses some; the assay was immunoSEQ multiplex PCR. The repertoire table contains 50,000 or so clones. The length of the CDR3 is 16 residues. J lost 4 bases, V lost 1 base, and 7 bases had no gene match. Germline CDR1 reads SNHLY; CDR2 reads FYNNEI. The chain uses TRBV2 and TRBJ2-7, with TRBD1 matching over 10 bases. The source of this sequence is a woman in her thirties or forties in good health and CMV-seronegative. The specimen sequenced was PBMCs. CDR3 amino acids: CASSEGSGDRGYEQYF. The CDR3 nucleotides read TGTGCCAGCAGTGAAGGCAGTGGGGACAGGGGTTACGAGCAGTACTTC.